Listed here is a single TCR beta chain. This sample is drawn from a study of OX40 agonist ivuxolimab in advanced cancers. The assay was immunoSEQ multiplex PCR, and TCRdb's table has in-frame clones only and misses some. The table records roughly 90,000 clones, approximately 90% of them present only once. Germline V gene data show CDR1 as SGHVS and CDR2 as FQNEAQ. V lost 4 bases and J lost 2, with 17 bases in between. The CDR3 loop spans 16 amino acids. This TCR was recovered from an adult with an advanced solid tumor such as melanoma, head and neck, liver or kidney cancer. Sequencing used CD4+ or CD8+ T cells sorted from blood, obtained in a trial of the OX40 agonist ivuxolimab. V and J are TRBV7-8 and TRBJ2-5; no clear D gene. DNA of the CDR3: TGTGCCAGCAGCTATCCGACTTTTAACCCTCAAGAGACCCAGTACTTC. Its translation is CASSYPTFNPQETQYF.